A selection of T cell receptor beta chains follows, all from one sample in a study of blood T cell repertoires in COVID-19. TCRdb keeps only in-frame clones here, not all; method: immunoSEQ multiplex PCR. The table records a few hundred thousand clones, about 89% of them present only once. The sample taken for sequencing was peripheral blood. These receptor sequences come from a woman aged 25 to 39 with COVID-19, enrolled during active disease. CDR3s include the opening cysteine and the closing phenylalanine or tryptophan. D genes are given only for firm matches. Part of the rows lack a size; the others show once, few, many or a class for expanded clones.

clone_size j_call d_call v_call cdr3_nt cdr3_aa
. TRBJ2-2 . TRBV18 TGTGCCAGCTCACCACCAGTAGCGGCAGCGAACACCGGGGAGCTGTTTTTT CASSPPVAAANTGELFF
once TRBJ1-3 TRBD1 TRBV11-2 TGTGCCAGCAGCCGCGGCGGGACAGGGGGACGAAACACCATATATTTT CASSRGGTGGRNTIYF
. TRBJ2-3 . TRBV7-8 TGTGCCAGCAGCCCACGGGCAGCGGGCACAGATACGCAGTATTTT CASSPRAAGTDTQYF
few TRBJ1-6 . TRBV29-1 TGCAGCGTTGAATCGTGCCGGGGGTCTAATTCACCCCTCCACTTT CSVESCRGSNSPLHF
. TRBJ2-1 TRBD1 TRBV4-3 TGCGCCAGCAGCCAAGACAGGGGGAGCAATGAGCAGTTCTTC CASSQDRGSNEQFF
once TRBJ2-1 . TRBV4-1 TGCGCCAGCAGCCCCAGGGTCTCCAATGAGCAGTTCTTC CASSPRVSNEQFF
. TRBJ1-2 . TRBV27 TGTGCCAGCAGTTGGGGGGGCTTAGGTGGCTACACCTTC CASSWGGLGGYTF
. TRBJ1-4 . TRBV19 TGTGCCAGTAAAAGAGGACAGATTAATGAAAAACTGTTTTTT CASKRGQINEKLFF
. TRBJ1-4 . TRBV7-9 TGTGCCAGCAGCTTAGACGGACAGCATAATGAAAAACTGTTTTTT CASSLDGQHNEKLFF
. TRBJ2-7 TRBD1 TRBV2 TGTGCCAGCAGCGAAGAGAGACAGGGATTCTTACTCGAGCAGTACTTC CASSEERQGFLLEQYF
once TRBJ2-7 . TRBV6-6 TGTGCCAGCAGACTCGCTTCAGCGTCGGCCTACGAGCAGTACTTC CASRLASASAYEQYF
. TRBJ2-6 . TRBV2 TGTGCCAGCAGTGAAGAAGCCTCTGGGGCCAACGTCCTGACTTTC CASSEEASGANVLTF
. TRBJ1-4 TRBD1 TRBV4-1 TGCGCCAGCAGCCAAGACCCGGGACAGGGGGCTGAAAAACTGTTTTTT CASSQDPGQGAEKLFF
. TRBJ1-1 . TRBV18 TGTGCCAGCTCACTACAACATTCCACGGACGCGCGGGTTGAGAACACTGAAGCTTTCTTT CASSLQHSTDARVENTEAFF
once TRBJ1-1 . TRBV27 TGTGCCAGCAGTAAGAGGGAGCTCCACACTGAAGCTTTCTTT CASSKRELHTEAFF
. TRBJ2-2 TRBD1 TRBV7-6 TGTGCCAGCAGCTCCTGGACAGGGACCGGGGAGCTGTTTTTT CASSSWTGTGELFF
. TRBJ1-1 . TRBV9 TGTGCCAGCAGCCCCAGTTGGGGCAATATTTTAGGTACTGAAGCTTTCTTT CASSPSWGNILGTEAFF
. TRBJ2-2 . TRBV4-3 TGCGCCAGCAGCCAAGATCAAGGGGCAAGGACCGGGGAGCTGTTTTTT CASSQDQGARTGELFF
. TRBJ2-7 TRBD2 TRBV19 TGTGCCAGTAGTATTGACGGGGGGACCGTTCAGGGATACGAGCAGTACTTC CASSIDGGTVQGYEQYF
. TRBJ1-4 TRBD1 TRBV29-1 TGCAGCGTTGGCCAGCAGGGGGCGGAAGAAAAACTGTTTTTT CSVGQQGAEEKLFF
. TRBJ2-2 . TRBV5-1 TGCGCCAGCAGCCCACGAACTAGCTCGAACACCGGGGAGCTGTTTTTT CASSPRTSSNTGELFF
once TRBJ2-5 . TRBV5-1 TGCGCCAGCAGCTTAACGGGAGAAGAGACCCAGTACTTC CASSLTGEETQYF
. TRBJ2-5 . TRBV27 TGTGCCAGCAGTCTTTTAGCCCTCCGGGGATGGGTCCAAGAGACCCAGTACTTC CASSLLALRGWVQETQYF
few TRBJ1-6 . TRBV28 TGTGCCAGCAGTTTAAACGACCGTCCGGGAAATTCACCCCTCCACTTT CASSLNDRPGNSPLHF
. TRBJ2-1 TRBD2 TRBV7-2 TGTGCCAGCAGCCCCCGGGACTATCCCTACAATGAGCAGTTCTTC CASSPRDYPYNEQFF
. TRBJ1-5 TRBD1 TRBV5-8 TGTGCCAGCAGCCGATCCGGGACAGGGGCCAATCAGCCCCAGCATTTT CASSRSGTGANQPQHF
. TRBJ2-2 TRBD1 TRBV7-9 TGTGCCAGCAGCTCCGGCAGGGACAGGGCGAACACCGGGGAGCTGTTTTTT CASSSGRDRANTGELFF
. TRBJ1-3 . TRBV19 TGTGCCAGCCGGGGGGATACAGACACCATATATTTT CASRGDTDTIYF
. TRBJ2-7 TRBD2 TRBV28 TGTGCCAGCAGTTTGACCCTAGCGGGGGGCTCCTACGAGCAGTACTTC CASSLTLAGGSYEQYF
. TRBJ2-3 TRBD2 TRBV28 TGTGCCAGCAGCCAACTAGCGGGGGGAGGTACAGATACGCAGTATTTT CASSQLAGGGTDTQYF
. TRBJ2-3 TRBD1 TRBV7-8 TGTGCCAGCAGCTTAAGGGAGGCAGGGGGCAGGGCAGATACGCAGTATTTT CASSLREAGGRADTQYF
few TRBJ2-1 TRBD1 TRBV9 TGTGCCAGCAGCGATGCGGACAGGGTTCCCGGTGATGAGCAGTTCTTC CASSDADRVPGDEQFF
. TRBJ2-2 TRBD2 TRBV7-2 TGTGCCAGCAGCCCGACTAGCGCCACCGGGGAGCTGTTTTTT CASSPTSATGELFF
. TRBJ1-4 . TRBV12-3/TRBV12-4 TGTGCCAGCAGTGGCTCAGGTGCCGAAAAACTGTTTTTT CASSGSGAEKLFF
. TRBJ2-5 TRBD1 TRBV29-1 TGCAGCGTTGGGGGACGTGGACAGGGGCAAGAGACCCAGTACTTC CSVGGRGQGQETQYF
. TRBJ2-3 . TRBV4-1 TGCGCCAGCAGCCAATTATACGACTCCACAGATACGCAGTATTTT CASSQLYDSTDTQYF
. TRBJ1-4 . TRBV5-4 TGTGCCAGCAGCTGGACAGTAGGAGAAAAACTGTTTTTT CASSWTVGEKLFF
. TRBJ2-1 TRBD1 TRBV27 TGTGCCAGCAGTTTACCGCGTACCGGGACAGGGGAACGGGGGCTCTACAATGAGCAGTTCTTC CASSLPRTGTGERGLYNEQFF
. TRBJ1-4 . TRBV28 TGTGCCAGCAGTTTGGGAGGGGTTGCTAATGAAAAACTGTTTTTT CASSLGGVANEKLFF
once TRBJ2-3 . TRBV7-8 TGTGCCAGCAGCTTAGGGCTAGCAGGTTCGGCGCAGTATTTT CASSLGLAGSAQYF
. TRBJ1-4 TRBD1 TRBV7-8 TGTGCCAGCAGCTTAGAGGGACAGGGGGTAGTGGCTAATGAAAAACTGTTTTTT CASSLEGQGVVANEKLFF
. TRBJ2-3 TRBD2 TRBV18 TGTGCCAGCTCACCAGTCGGGGGGAGCCCCACAGATACGCAGTATTTT CASSPVGGSPTDTQYF
. TRBJ1-5 . TRBV6-4 TGTGCCAGCAGTGAGGGAGGCGATCCGAATCAGCCCCAGCATTTT CASSEGGDPNQPQHF
. TRBJ1-1 . TRBV2 TGTGCCACCTTGACAATCACTTGGGAAGCTTTCTTT CATLTITWEAFF
. TRBJ1-2 TRBD1 TRBV2 TGTGCCAGCAGTGACTCGGACAGGGGGTACTATGGCTACACCTTC CASSDSDRGYYGYTF
once TRBJ1-1 . TRBV11-2 TGTGCCAGCAGCTTAGAAAGGGGCACTGAAGCTTTCTTT CASSLERGTEAFF
. TRBJ2-2 . TRBV24-1 TGTGCCACCAGTGATACCCGACAGAACACCGGGGAGCTGTTTTTT CATSDTRQNTGELFF
. TRBJ2-2 . TRBV7-2 TGTGCCAGCAGCTTAAGTGGTCCACCGGGCGGGGAGCTGTTTTTT CASSLSGPPGGELFF
. TRBJ1-6 . TRBV7-6 TGTGCCAGCACCCATCTTCTGGGCCATAATTCACCCCTCCACTTT CASTHLLGHNSPLHF
. TRBJ2-5 . TRBV7-2 TGTGCCAGCAGCTTAGCAGTCATAGCGGAGACCCAGTACTTC CASSLAVIAETQYF
. TRBJ2-2 TRBD2 TRBV10-3 TGTGCCGTTACTAGCGGGAAGAACACCGGGGAGCTGTTTTTT CAVTSGKNTGELFF
. TRBJ2-2 . TRBV28 TGTGCCAGCGTCCCGGTTAACACCGGGGAGCTGTTTTTT CASVPVNTGELFF
. TRBJ2-2 TRBD2 TRBV9 TGTGCCAGCGCGGGGCGGGGGAGTAACACCGGGGAGCTGTTTTTT CASAGRGSNTGELFF
few TRBJ2-2 TRBD2 TRBV6-5 TGTGCCAGCAGTTACTCGACTAGCCGGGACACCGGGGAGCTGTTTTTT CASSYSTSRDTGELFF
. TRBJ2-5 . TRBV9 TGTGCCAGTGAGGGAGAGACCCAGTACTTC CASEGETQYF
. TRBJ1-4 . TRBV5-1 TGCGCCAGCAGCGTGGGGGCGCAAAATGAAAAACTGTTTTTT CASSVGAQNEKLFF